This T cell receptor beta chain was profiled in a study of blood T cell repertoires in COVID-19. In the authors' methods: Nucleated cell counts were estimated from reference gene primer amplification. The method was immunoSEQ multiplex PCR; TCRdb's version includes in-frame clones alone and lacks a portion of them. The DNA gave D and trimming, while V, J and clone size come from that table. This sample has some 180,000 clones, with about 80% found just once. From germline, CDR1 is SGHRS and CDR2 YFSETQ. The CDR3 is made up of 16 amino acids. Trimming shortened V by 2 bases and J by 2 bases, and 17 bases separated the two germline ends. The participants were between about 18 and 89 years old and came from 24 US areas. Participants in the exposed group had met a COVID-19 case in the 2 weeks before joining the study.

The source material was PBMCs or T cells enriched from blood (not recorded which). The clonotype was recovered from a man aged 55 to 70 who had been exposed to COVID-19. This chain uses TRBV5-1 with TRBJ2-7; possible D gene TRBD1, 5 bases. The DNA of the CDR3 is TGCGCCAGCAGCTTAGGAAGACAGCCCCTGACCTACGAGCAGTACTTC. Its translation is CASSLGRQPLTYEQYF.